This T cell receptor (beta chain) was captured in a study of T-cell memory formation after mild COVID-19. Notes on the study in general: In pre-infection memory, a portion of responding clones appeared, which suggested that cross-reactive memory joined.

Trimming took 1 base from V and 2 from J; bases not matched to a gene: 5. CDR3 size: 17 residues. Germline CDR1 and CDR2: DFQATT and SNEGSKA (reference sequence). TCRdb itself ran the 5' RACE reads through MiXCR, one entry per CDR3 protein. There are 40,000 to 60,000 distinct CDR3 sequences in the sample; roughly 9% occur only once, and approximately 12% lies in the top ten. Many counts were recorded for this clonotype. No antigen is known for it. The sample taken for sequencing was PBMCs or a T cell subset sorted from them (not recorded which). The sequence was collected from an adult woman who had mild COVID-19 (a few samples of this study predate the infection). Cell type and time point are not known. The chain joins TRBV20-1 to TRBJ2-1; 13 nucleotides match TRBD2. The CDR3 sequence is CSARGLLAGGPYNEQFF. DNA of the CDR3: TGCAGTGCTAGAGGCCTACTAGCGGGGGGGCCCTACAATGAGCAGTTCTTC.